Following are 15 T cell receptor beta chains from one sample sequenced in a study of T cell responses to AZD1222 COVID-19 vaccine. Some clones are missing from TCRdb's copy, which holds only in-frame ones; the method was immunoSEQ multiplex PCR. The sample gives approximately 73,000 clones, roughly four fifths of which show up once; 2.9% is in the top ten. Sample: peripheral blood, taken on day 0 of AZD1222 vaccination. These receptors all come from an adult in good health.

This chain uses TRBV5-5 with TRBJ2-3; D gene unclear. The CDR3 is made up of 16 amino acids. Germline assignment: CDR1 SGHKS and CDR2 YYEKEE (reference sequence). Trimming removed 0 bases from V and 5 bases from J, with 16 bases in between. The CDR3 DNA follows: TGTGCCAGCAGCTTGGGGGCCAATCTCCAAATAGATACGCAGTATTTT. It is translated as CASSLGANLQIDTQYF.

This sequence joins TRBV27 and TRBJ2-3; perhaps TRBD2 as D (5 bases). From germline, CDR1 is MNHEY and CDR2 SMNVEV (reference sequence). CDR3 length equals 15 residues. The ends were cut back, 5 bases at V and 0 bases at J, with 12 bases in the middle. CDR3 in amino acids: CASSGLTISTDTQYF. The CDR3 DNA is TGTGCCAGCAGTGGACTGACGATTAGCACAGATACGCAGTATTTT.

The chain links TRBV7-2 to TRBJ2-2; D not certain. V lost 5 bases, J lost 6 bases, and 7 bases lay in between. From germline, CDR1 is SGHTA and CDR2 FQGNSA. This CDR3 is built from 12 residues. The CDR3 bases are TGTGCCAGCAGCCACTGGGCCGGGGAGCTGTTTTTT. Its protein product is CASSHWAGELFF.

This clone was seen a single time. The chain carries TRBV5-6 and TRBJ2-3; D call uncertain. Germline loops: CDR1 SGHDT, CDR2 YYEEEE. The CDR3 consists of 16 residues. V lost 0 bases to trimming and J lost 4 bases, with 15 bases between them. The CDR3 loop reads CASSLAPRPSPDTQYF. CDR3 DNA: TGTGCCAGCAGCTTGGCCCCAAGACCGAGCCCAGATACGCAGTATTTT.

V and J are TRBV14 and TRBJ2-1, with 8 nucleotides matching TRBD1. The CDR3 extends over 12 amino acids. V was clipped by 4 bases and J by 10 bases; unmatched bases: 3. CDR1 is SGHDN and CDR2 is FVKESK in the germline V gene. CDR3 region: CASSPGGGEQFF. In DNA, the CDR3 is TGTGCCAGCAGCCCAGGGGGCGGGGAGCAGTTCTTC. Filled out from reference TRBV14 and TRBJ2-1, the complete variable domain reads EAGVTQFPSHSVIEKGQTVTLRCDPISGHDNLYWYRRVMGKEIKFLLHFVKESKQDESGMPNNRFLAERTGGTYSTLKVQPAELEDSGVYFCASSPGGGEQFFGPGTRLTVL.

This chain links TRBV2 with TRBJ2-1; 10 bases agree with TRBD2. V lost 0 bases and J lost 2; bases outside the gene matches: 4. The CDR3 consists of 17 residues. In germline, CDR1 is SNHLY, CDR2 FYNNEI. Here the CDR3 reads CASSEAYSGGTYNEQFF. DNA of the CDR3: TGTGCCAGCAGTGAAGCTTATAGCGGGGGGACCTACAATGAGCAGTTCTTC.

V usage is TRBV12-2 and J usage is TRBJ1-3. TRBV12-2 is a pseudogene locus. There are 15 residues in the CDR3. CDR3 sequence (DNA): TGTGCAAGTCGCTGCCGGGGGGCTTCTGGAAACACCATATATTTT. It codes for CASRCRGASGNTIYF.

The rearrangement joins TRBV2 to TRBJ1-6, with D perhaps matching TRBD1 (5 bases). The germline CDR1 and CDR2 sequences are SNHLY and FYNNEI. This CDR3 is built from 15 residues. V was shortened by 8 bases and J by 5 bases, with 16 bases between the two germline ends. CDR3 protein: CASQKGEAHNSPLHF. The CDR3 DNA reads as TGTGCCAGCCAAAAAGGGGAAGCGCATAATTCACCCCTCCACTTT.

The chain recombines TRBV7-6 with TRBJ2-7, with TRBD1 matching 8 bases. V lost 2 bases to trimming and J lost 6 bases; unmatched junction nucleotides: 9. The CDR3 totals 15 residues. Germline CDR1 is SGHVS and CDR2 is FNYEAQ. CDR3 in DNA: TGTGCCAGCAGCTTAAAGCGAACAGGGGGGTCCGAGCAGTACTTC. It translates to CASSLKRTGGSEQYF.

The chain carries TRBV4-3 and TRBJ2-2; perhaps TRBD1 as D (5 bases). This CDR3 comprises 16 residues. V dropped 1 base and J dropped 3 bases, with 12 bases sitting between them. Germline V gene data show CDR1 as LGHNA and CDR2 as YSLEER. CDR3 sequence (DNA): TGCGCCAGCAGCCAAGCCGCGACAGAGGACACCGGGGAGCTGTTTTTT. The encoded protein is CASSQAATEDTGELFF.

V and J are TRBV11-2 and TRBJ2-3; TRBD2 matches at 8 bases. This CDR3 spans 12 amino acids. With V trimmed by 5 bases and J by 11 bases, 6 bases remained unmatched. Germline values: CDR1 SGHAT, CDR2 FQNNGV. This chain's CDR3 is CASSPGGGGQYF. Written as DNA, the CDR3 is TGTGCCAGCAGCCCCGGGGGGGGTGGGCAGTATTTT.

Points on this clone: An end of the junction differs from the germline gene, which may be a read error. The CDR3 DNA reads TGTGCTAGCAGCTTAGGACGGGGACAAGTCCTGTTTTTT. Translation gives CASSLGRGQVLFF. The chain uses TRBV7-7 and TRBJ1-4; a possible D gene is TRBD1 (6 bases). Per germline, CDR1 SSHAT and CDR2 FNYEAQ (reference sequence). CDR3 length: 13 residues.

This rearrangement joins TRBV27 to TRBJ2-7; D ambiguous. The V and J ends lost 4 bases and 3 bases respectively, with 13 bases between them. Germline V gene data show CDR1 as MNHEY and CDR2 as SMNVEV (reference sequence). There are 14 residues in the CDR3. CDR3 sequence: CASSYQASNYEQYF. The CDR3 bases are TGTGCCAGCAGTTACCAGGCTTCAAACTACGAGCAGTACTTC.

The V call is TRBV19, the J call TRBJ1-1; tentative D call: TRBD1 (6 bases). Germline CDR1 is LNHDA and CDR2 is SQIVND (reference sequence). Trimming cost V 5 bases and J 4 bases, with 11 bases left between them. The CDR3 covers 13 residues. CDR3 bases: TGTGCCAGTAGTTGGGGGGGCGGCACTGAAGCTTTCTTT. Encoded protein: CASSWGGGTEAFF.

A word on this clone: This sample also contains other DNA sequences that code for the same CDR3. The genes are TRBV4-3 and TRBJ2-2, with TRBD1 matching over 7 bases. J was trimmed by 6 bases and V by 0 bases; bases with no gene match: 1. CDR1 and CDR2 (germline): LGHNA, YSLEER. The length of the CDR3 is 14 residues. The CDR3 sequence is CASSQDQGAGELFF. The CDR3 DNA reads as TGCGCCAGCAGCCAAGATCAGGGGGCCGGGGAGCTGTTTTTT.